The text below deals with one T cell receptor beta chain. The entry originates in a study of blood T cell repertoires in COVID-19. About the study: Researchers got acute and convalescent COVID-19 samples from the United States, Italy and Spain. In each case, the material was cDNA or gDNA derived from T cells, B-cell-depleted T cells, or PBMCs.

In the authors' methods: The authors estimated nucleated cell counts from reference gene primer amplification. Using immunoSEQ multiplex PCR, the repertoire was profiled, and TCRdb retains in-frame clones only, with some absent. That table supplies the V and J calls and clone size; D and trimming were determined from the DNA. The sample lists 100,000 to 120,000 clones; around 83% were seen once. It was during active infection that Seattle patients were enrolled and then longitudinally followed. The CDR3 consists of 16 residues. J gave up 4 bases and V 1 base, and 7 bases lay outside the gene matches. The V gene's germline CDR1 is SGHDN and CDR2 FVKESK.

The sequence came from a woman aged 55-75 years with COVID-19, enrolled during active disease. The V and J genes are TRBV14 and TRBJ1-2; 9 nucleotides agree with TRBD1. The sample was peripheral blood. The CDR3 spells CASSQATGGPGYGYTF. As DNA, the CDR3 is TGTGCCAGCAGCCAAGCGACAGGGGGGCCTGGCTATGGCTACACCTTC.